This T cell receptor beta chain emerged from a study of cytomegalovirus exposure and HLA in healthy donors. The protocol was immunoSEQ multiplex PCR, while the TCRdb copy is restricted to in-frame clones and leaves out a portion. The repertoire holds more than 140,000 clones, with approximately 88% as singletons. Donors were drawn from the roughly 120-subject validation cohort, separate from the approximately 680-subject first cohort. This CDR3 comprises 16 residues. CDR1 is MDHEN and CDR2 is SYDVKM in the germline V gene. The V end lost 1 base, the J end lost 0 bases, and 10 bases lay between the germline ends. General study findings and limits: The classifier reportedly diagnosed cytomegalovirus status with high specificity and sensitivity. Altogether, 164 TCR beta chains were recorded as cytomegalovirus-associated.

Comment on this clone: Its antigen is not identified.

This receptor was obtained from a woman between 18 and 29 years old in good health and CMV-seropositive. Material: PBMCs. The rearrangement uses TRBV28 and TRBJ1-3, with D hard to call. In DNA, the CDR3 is TGTGCCAGCAGTTTATCGGCGGCGAGCTCTGGAAACACCATATATTTT. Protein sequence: CASSLSAASSGNTIYF. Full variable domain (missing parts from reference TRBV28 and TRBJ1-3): DVKVTQSSRYLVKRTGEKVFLECVQDMDHENMFWYRQDPGLGLRLIYFSYDVKMKEKGDIPEGYSVSREKKERFSLILESASTNQTSMYLCASSLSAASSGNTIYFGEGSWLTVV.